This T cell receptor beta chain appears in the sequencing data of a study of blood T cell repertoires in COVID-19. CDR1 and CDR2 from the germline V gene are SGHTA and FQGNSA. The CDR3 runs 16 residues. V was pared by 5 bases and J by 7 bases, with 15 bases of the junction left unmatched. As processed by the authors: Estimation of nucleated cell counts relied on the amplification of reference gene primers. Data came from immunoSEQ multiplex PCR; TCRdb stores just in-frame clones and leaves some out. D and trimming come from the DNA, and the V and J calls and clone size come from that table. The sample shows fewer than 80,000 clones, 88% of them seen only once.

This receptor was obtained from a human donor in a cohort sampled during active COVID-19. Sequencing was done on a sample of peripheral blood. The chain employs TRBV7-2 and TRBJ2-7, with 9 bases fitting TRBD1. The CDR3 sequence: CASSLTPGQGTGEQYF. The CDR3 DNA is TGTGCCAGCAGCCTCACCCCGGGACAGGGAACGGGGGAGCAGTACTTC.